The rows below give T cell receptor beta chains drawn from one sample of a study of cytomegalovirus exposure and HLA in healthy donors. This table comes from immunoSEQ multiplex PCR, and its TCRdb copy is limited to in-frame clones, with some not included. Here the sample table reports 60,000 or so clones. The sample comprised PBMCs. These receptors all stem from a woman aged 18 to 35 in good health and CMV-seronegative. CDR3s include the opening cysteine and the closing phenylalanine or tryptophan. A D gene is named only where the DNA matches it firmly.

V	J	D	DNA	CDR3
TRBV5-1	TRBJ2-1	TRBD2	TGCGCCAGCAGCTTGATGGGGGGGGAAGTTCATGAGCAGTTCTTC	CASSLMGGEVHEQFF
TRBV5-6	TRBJ1-1	.	TGTGCCAGCAGCTTGGCCTTGCGGGCTGAAGCTTTCTTT	CASSLALRAEAFF
TRBV5-1	TRBJ2-5	TRBD2	TGCGCCAGCAGCTTTACTAGCGGGAGGGAGATACAAGAGACCCAGTACTTC	CASSFTSGREIQETQYF
TRBV10-2	TRBJ2-7	.	TGCGCCACCATTTCGCCTAGATCCGACGAGCAGTACTTC	CATISPRSDEQYF
TRBV7-8	TRBJ1-5	.	TGTGCCAGCAGCCATACTCTTCAGCCCCAGCATTTT	CASSHTLQPQHF
TRBV2	TRBJ1-5	.	TGTGCCAGCAGTGAAGAGTCCCCGGGGGTTCAGCCCCAGCATTTT	CASSEESPGVQPQHF
TRBV30	TRBJ2-1	TRBD2	TGTGCCTGTAACGGACTAGCAGTCTACAATGAGCAGTTCTTC	CACNGLAVYNEQFF
TRBV11-3	TRBJ2-1	TRBD1	TGTGCCAGCGGACAGGGGGAGGTCAATGAGCAGTTCTTC	CASGQGEVNEQFF
TRBV4-1	TRBJ2-5	.	TGCGCCAGCAGCCCCCCTACGTCGTCAGAGACCCAGTACTTC	CASSPPTSSETQYF
TRBV28	TRBJ2-7	TRBD1	TGTGCCAGCAGCCGGACAGGAAACTACGAGCAGTACTTC	CASSRTGNYEQYF
TRBV27	TRBJ1-6	.	TGTGCCAGCAGCCCCCTGGAGAGGTTAACTAATTCACCCCTCCACTTT	CASSPLERLTNSPLHF
TRBV6-6	TRBJ1-3	.	TGTGCCACGGGTGCCGGAAGCTCTGGAAACACCATATATTTT	CATGAGSSGNTIYF
TRBV5-1	TRBJ2-1	.	TGCGCCAGCAGAGATAATAGTGAGCAGTTCTTC	CASRDNSEQFF
TRBV14	TRBJ1-1	TRBD1	TGTGCCAGCTCTGGGACAGGGCGCACTGAAGCTTTCTTT	CASSGTGRTEAFF
TRBV28	TRBJ2-1	TRBD2	TGTGCCAGCAGTTTACCCCTTGGGACTAGCGGCTACAATGAGCAGTTCTTC	CASSLPLGTSGYNEQFF
TRBV5-1	TRBJ2-1	.	TGCGCCAGCAGCTTGGGTCGCGGGAATGAGCAGTTCTTC	CASSLGRGNEQFF
TRBV19	TRBJ1-6	.	TGTGCCAGTAGCGTCAGGACACACGCTCATTCACCCCTCCACTTT	CASSVRTHAHSPLHF
TRBV19	TRBJ1-3	.	TGTGCCAGTACTCGGGGACGGGGGTTTGGAAACACCATATATTTT	CASTRGRGFGNTIYF
TRBV6-1	TRBJ1-2	TRBD1	TGTGCCAGCAGTCGGGACAGGGGTATGGATGGCTACACCTTC	CASSRDRGMDGYTF
TRBV6-4	TRBJ2-7	TRBD1	TGTGCCAGCAGGGCATTCACAGGGGCCTACGAGCAGTACTTC	CASRAFTGAYEQYF
TRBV4-2	TRBJ2-5	.	TGTGCCAGCAGCCAAGAAGGGGTGCCGGGAGAAGCTGGGACCCAGTACTTC	CASSQEGVPGEAGTQYF
TRBV18	TRBJ1-2	.	TGTGCCAGCCACGGGGGGGGTCCCTATGGCTACACCTTC	CASHGGGPYGYTF
TRBV29-1	TRBJ1-2	.	TGCAGCGTCCTCCCCAGCCCCACAGGGCTACGACAGATAGATGCGTGGGGTATAGGCTATGGCTACACCTTC	CSVLPSPTGLRQIDAWGIGYGYTF
TRBV4-2	TRBJ2-7	TRBD2	TGTGCCAGCAGCGCAAGGTCTGGGACTAGCGAATCCTACGAGCAGTACTTC	CASSARSGTSESYEQYF
TRBV6-1	TRBJ1-2	TRBD1	TGTGCCAGCAGTGGCCGGGACAGGGGGGACTATGGCTACACCTTC	CASSGRDRGDYGYTF
TRBV9	TRBJ2-7	.	TGTGCCAGCAGCGTAACCGCCACCTACGGAGAGTACAATTCTCGGCAGTACTTC	CASSVTATYGEYNSRQYF
TRBV4-1	TRBJ2-7	.	TGCGCCAGCAGCCAAGATCAGGGCTACGAGCAGTACTTC	CASSQDQGYEQYF
TRBV28	TRBJ1-1	TRBD1	TGTGCCAGCAGCGACAGGGGACAAAACACTGAAGCTTTCTTT	CASSDRGQNTEAFF
TRBV29-1	TRBJ1-3	.	TGCAGCGCAGGGGCTGGAAACACCATATATTTT	CSAGAGNTIYF
TRBV6-1	TRBJ1-1	.	TGTGCCAGCAGTGAAGGGGCGCACACTGAAGCTTTCTTT	CASSEGAHTEAFF
TRBV18	TRBJ2-7	.	TGTGCCAGCTCACCACCTTCGGGTGACGAGCAGTACTTC	CASSPPSGDEQYF
TRBV30	TRBJ1-4	.	TGTGCCTGGACGCGCGGAGAAAAACTGTTTTTT	CAWTRGEKLFF
TRBV18	TRBJ1-2	TRBD1	TGTGCCAGCTCACCACTGGGGCAGGGGGAATATAACTATGGCTACACCTTC	CASSPLGQGEYNYGYTF
TRBV7-2	TRBJ1-1	.	TGTGCCAGCGGGGGGGGATGGGGGATGAACACTGAAGCTTTCTTT	CASGGGWGMNTEAFF
TRBV19	TRBJ2-1	.	TGTGCCAGTAGTATAGGGACAGCGATCGACAATGAGCAGTTCTTC	CASSIGTAIDNEQFF
TRBV6-5	TRBJ1-1	TRBD1	TGTGCCAGCAGTTACAGGAGTCGGGGGACAGCGCCTGAAGCTTTCTTT	CASSYRSRGTAPEAFF
TRBV2	TRBJ1-1	.	TGTGCCAGCAGCCATACAGGGATGGGGACTGAAGCTTTCTTT	CASSHTGMGTEAFF
TRBV15	TRBJ1-5	.	TGTGCCACCAGCAGAGAGGCAGGACTTTATAGCAATCAGCCCCAGCATTTT	CATSREAGLYSNQPQHF
TRBV5-1	TRBJ1-4	.	TGCGCCAGCAGGACAGCCGCTGGGGGGGAAAAACTGTTTTTT	CASRTAAGGEKLFF
TRBV2	TRBJ1-5	TRBD1	TGTGCCAGCAGAGACGGACAGGGGGCTAATCAGCCCCAGCATTTT	CASRDGQGANQPQHF
TRBV5-1	TRBJ2-2	TRBD2	TGCGCCAGCAGCTCCGGAACACTAGCGGGGGGGCACACCGGGGAGCTGTTTTTT	CASSSGTLAGGHTGELFF
TRBV10-1	TRBJ2-5	TRBD1	TGCGCCAGCAGTTCAGGGGGCAGAGAGACCCAGTACTTC	CASSSGGRETQYF